This T cell receptor beta chain was sequenced during a study of Ad26.COV2.S vaccination and SARS-CoV-2 variants. Study-level information: The trial was COV1001 and the donor's arm was Ad26.COV2.S. Intramuscular Ad26.COV2.S at 5x10^10 or 1x10^11 viral particles.

V lost 2 bases to trimming and J lost 5 bases, with 18 bases between them. The CDR3 runs to 16 residues. The germline CDR1 and CDR2 sequences are SNHLY and FYNNEI. TCRdb keeps only in-frame clones here, not all; method: immunoSEQ multiplex PCR. Counted here are 400,000 to 450,000 clones, approximately 92% occurring once; the ten biggest clones make up about 1.6%. In its sample, this clone was seen a few times. Documented treatment: around 19 received Ad26.COV2.S at low or high dose, single or two shots; a few received placebo; per-sample allocation not given. All samples were drawn on day 63, counting from the first vaccine or placebo injection. Donor was an adult aged 18-55 years in Boston. Vaccination used an Ad26 vector expressing Wuhan-strain SARS-CoV-2 spike.

This TCR derives from a person aged 18-65 years who received the Ad26.COV2.S COVID-19 vaccine or a placebo. Sample: peripheral blood, taken in a trial of Ad26.COV2.S vaccine versus placebo. V usage is TRBV2 and J usage is TRBJ2-5, with no clear D. In DNA, the CDR3 is TGTGCCAGCAGTGAACCAGGCGTGAGCTTTCTTGAGACCCAGTACTTC. Translating gives CASSEPGVSFLETQYF.